A single sample gave rise to the 5 T cell receptor beta chains below, sequenced in a study of shared clonotypes between healthy human individuals. Measured with immunoSEQ multiplex PCR; TCRdb has only the in-frame clones, and not every one. In the table there are approximately 2,000,000 clones, roughly 90% of which are singletons. Sample: naive CD4+ T cells from PBMCs. The subset: CD45RA+ positively selected. These receptors all come from a man in his late teens or twenties in good health. Some clones in this sample may be carry-over from other donors' samples.

V gene TRBV7-9 combines with J gene TRBJ2-5; the match to TRBD1 covers 9 bases. Looked up from germline, CDR1 is SEHNR and CDR2 is FQNEAQ (reference sequence). This CDR3 comprises 14 residues. The V gene end was trimmed by 7 bases and the J gene end by 2 bases; junction bases not matched to a gene: 5. The CDR3 DNA reads as TGTGCCAGCACCGGACAGGGGATACAAGAGACCCAGTACTTC. This translates into CASTGQGIQETQYF.

This CDR3 reads CASSLGYLGIEQYF. For the CDR3, the DNA is TGTGCCAGCAGCCTGGGCTACCTGGGGATCGAGCAGTACTTC. This sequence joins TRBV7-2 and TRBJ2-7; D uncertain. Germline V gene lookup returns CDR1 SGHTA and CDR2 FQGNSA. CDR3 length: 14 amino acids. Trimming cost V 5 bases and J 6 bases, with 17 bases left between them.

This clone was seen only once. This rearrangement joins TRBV9 to TRBJ1-2; 7 positions match TRBD1. V lost 3 bases to trimming and J lost 6 bases; unmatched junction nucleotides: 11. The CDR3 is made up of 15 amino acids. Germline CDR1 and CDR2: SGDLS and YYNGEE. CDR3 protein: CASSDSTGSPHGYTF. The CDR3, as DNA: TGTGCCAGCAGCGACTCGACAGGGTCGCCCCATGGCTACACCTTC.

The V call is TRBV6-1, the J call TRBJ1-1; TRBD1 agrees at 7 bases. Germline loops: CDR1 MNHNS, CDR2 SASEGT. The CDR3 runs 13 residues. V gave up 11 bases and J gave up 2 bases; unmatched junction bases: 8. In nucleotides, the CDR3 is TGTGCCGGCCGCGGGACAGTTAACACTGAAGCTTTCTTT. Translating it yields CAGRGTVNTEAFF.

A remark on this clone: A read error may produce the germline difference seen at one junction end. The V and J genes are TRBV18 and TRBJ2-3; D gene uncertain. CDR1 KGHSH and CDR2 LQKENI come from the germline V gene. CDR3 length: 15 residues. This CDR3 reads CASSPQLLGTDTQYF. In nucleotides, the CDR3 is TGTGCCAGCTCCCCACAGCTTCTAGGCACAGATACGCAGTATTTT.